This section outlines one TCR beta chain sequence together with its context. The data are from a study of cytomegalovirus exposure and HLA in healthy donors. The PCR made use of 60 Vbeta and 13 Jbeta primers. Here immunoSEQ multiplex PCR was the method, and the copy in TCRdb shows in-frame clones only, minus some. The sample shows about 210,000 clones, 82% of them seen only once. There are 16 residues in the CDR3. With V trimmed by 0 bases and J by 2 bases, 3 bases remained unmatched. Germline V lookup: CDR1 SGHRS, CDR2 YFSETQ. The chain recombines TRBV5-1 with TRBJ2-7; 12 bases match TRBD2. The origin of this receptor is a man in his forties or fifties in good health and CMV-seropositive. The sequenced sample consisted of PBMCs. CDR3 nucleotide sequence: TGCGCCAGCAGCTTGGCACTAGCGGGAGGTACCTACGAGCAGTACTTC. It translates to CASSLALAGGTYEQYF.